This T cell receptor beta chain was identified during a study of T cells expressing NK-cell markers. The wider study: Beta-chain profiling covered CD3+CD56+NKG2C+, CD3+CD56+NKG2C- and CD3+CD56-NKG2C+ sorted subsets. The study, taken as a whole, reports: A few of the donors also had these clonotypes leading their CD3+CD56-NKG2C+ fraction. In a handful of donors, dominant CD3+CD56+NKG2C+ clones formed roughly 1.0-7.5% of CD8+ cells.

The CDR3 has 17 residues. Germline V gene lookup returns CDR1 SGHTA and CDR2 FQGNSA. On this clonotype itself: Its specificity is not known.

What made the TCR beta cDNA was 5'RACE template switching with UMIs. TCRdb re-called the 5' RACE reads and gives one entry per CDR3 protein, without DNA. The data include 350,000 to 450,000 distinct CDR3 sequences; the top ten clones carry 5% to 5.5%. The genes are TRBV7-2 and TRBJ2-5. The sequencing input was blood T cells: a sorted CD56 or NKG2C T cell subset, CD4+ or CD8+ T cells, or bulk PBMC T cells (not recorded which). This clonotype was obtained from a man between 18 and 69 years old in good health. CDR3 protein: CASSRQGSPSLLETQYF.